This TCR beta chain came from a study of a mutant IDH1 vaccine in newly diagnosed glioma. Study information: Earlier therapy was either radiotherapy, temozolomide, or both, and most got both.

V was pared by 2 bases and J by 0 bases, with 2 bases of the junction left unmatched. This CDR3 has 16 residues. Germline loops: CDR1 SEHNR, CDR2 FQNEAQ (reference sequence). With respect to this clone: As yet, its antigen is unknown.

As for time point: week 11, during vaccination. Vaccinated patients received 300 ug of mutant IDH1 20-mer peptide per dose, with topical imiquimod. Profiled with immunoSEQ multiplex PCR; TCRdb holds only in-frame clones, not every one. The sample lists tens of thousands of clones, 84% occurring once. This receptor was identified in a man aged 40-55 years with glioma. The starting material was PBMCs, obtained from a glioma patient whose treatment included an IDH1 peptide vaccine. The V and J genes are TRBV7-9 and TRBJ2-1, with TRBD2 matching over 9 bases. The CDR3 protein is CASSLMGLASYNEQFF. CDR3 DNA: TGTGCCAGCAGCTTAATGGGACTAGCCTCCTACAATGAGCAGTTCTTC.